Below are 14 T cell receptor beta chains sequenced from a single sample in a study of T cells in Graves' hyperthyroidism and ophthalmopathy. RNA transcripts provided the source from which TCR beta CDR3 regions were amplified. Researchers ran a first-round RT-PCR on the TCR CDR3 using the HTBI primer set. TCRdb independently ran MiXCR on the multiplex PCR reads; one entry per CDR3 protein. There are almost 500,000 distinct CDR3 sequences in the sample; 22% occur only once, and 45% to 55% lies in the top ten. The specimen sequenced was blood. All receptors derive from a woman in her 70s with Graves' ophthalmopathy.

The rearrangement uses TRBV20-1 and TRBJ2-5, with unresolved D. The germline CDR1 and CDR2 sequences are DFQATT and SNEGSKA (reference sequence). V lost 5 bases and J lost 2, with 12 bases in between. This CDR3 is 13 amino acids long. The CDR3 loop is CSAYGVGQETQYF. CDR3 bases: TGCAGTGCTTACGGAGTCGGGCAAGAGACCCAGTACTTC.

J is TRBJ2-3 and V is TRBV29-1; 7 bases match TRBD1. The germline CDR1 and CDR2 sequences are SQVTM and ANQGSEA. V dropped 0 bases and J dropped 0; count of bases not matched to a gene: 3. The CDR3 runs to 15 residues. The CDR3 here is CSVEDPGQSTDTQYF. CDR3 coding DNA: TGCAGCGTTGAAGATCCGGGACAGAGCACAGATACGCAGTATTTT.

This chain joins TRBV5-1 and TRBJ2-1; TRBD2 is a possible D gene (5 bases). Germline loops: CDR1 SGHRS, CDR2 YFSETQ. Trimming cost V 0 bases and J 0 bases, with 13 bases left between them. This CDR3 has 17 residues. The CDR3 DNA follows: TGCGCCAGCAGCTTGGTTGTTAGCGCGAGCTCCTACAATGAGCAGTTCTTC. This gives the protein CASSLVVSASSYNEQFF.

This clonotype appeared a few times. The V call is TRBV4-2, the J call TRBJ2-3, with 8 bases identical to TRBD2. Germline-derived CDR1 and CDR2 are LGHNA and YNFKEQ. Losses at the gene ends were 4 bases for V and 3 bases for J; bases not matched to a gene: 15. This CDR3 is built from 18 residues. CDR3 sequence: CASSREVNGRASTDTQYF. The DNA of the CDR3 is TGTGCCAGCAGCCGCGAGGTCAACGGGAGGGCCTCTACAGATACGCAGTATTTT.

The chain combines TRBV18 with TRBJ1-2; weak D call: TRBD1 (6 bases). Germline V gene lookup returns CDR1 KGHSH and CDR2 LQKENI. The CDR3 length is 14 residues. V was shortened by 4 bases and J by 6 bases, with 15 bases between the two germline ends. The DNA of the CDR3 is TGTGCCAGCTCACTCCGGGGGCTTAGGGATGGCTACACCTTC. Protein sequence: CASSLRGLRDGYTF.

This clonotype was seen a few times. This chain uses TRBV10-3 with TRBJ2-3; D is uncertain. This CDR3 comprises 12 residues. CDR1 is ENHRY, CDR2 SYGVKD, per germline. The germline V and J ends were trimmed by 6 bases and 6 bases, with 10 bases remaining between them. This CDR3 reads CAISQDDDTQYF. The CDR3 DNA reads TGTGCCATCAGCCAGGACGATGATACGCAGTATTTT.

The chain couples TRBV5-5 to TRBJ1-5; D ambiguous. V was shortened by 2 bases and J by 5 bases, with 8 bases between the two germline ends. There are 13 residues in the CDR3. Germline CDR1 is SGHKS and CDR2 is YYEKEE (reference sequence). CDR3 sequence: CASSFAEYQPQHF. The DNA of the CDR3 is TGTGCCAGCAGCTTCGCCGAGTATCAGCCCCAGCATTTT.

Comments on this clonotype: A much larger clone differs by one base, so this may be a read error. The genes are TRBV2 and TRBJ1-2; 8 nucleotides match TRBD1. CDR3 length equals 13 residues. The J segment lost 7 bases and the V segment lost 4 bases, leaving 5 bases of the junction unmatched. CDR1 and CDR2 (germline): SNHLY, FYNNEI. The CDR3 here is CASSGRGPFGYTF. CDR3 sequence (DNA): TGTGCCAGCAGTGGCAGGGGGCCTTTTGGCTACACCTTC.

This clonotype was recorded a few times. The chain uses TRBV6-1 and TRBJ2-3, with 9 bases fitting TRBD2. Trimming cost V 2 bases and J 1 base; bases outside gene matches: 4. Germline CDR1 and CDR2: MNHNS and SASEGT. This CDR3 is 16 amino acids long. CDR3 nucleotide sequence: TGTGCCAGCAGTGAAACGGGCGGGAGGGGCACAGATACGCAGTATTTT. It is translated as CASSETGGRGTDTQYF.

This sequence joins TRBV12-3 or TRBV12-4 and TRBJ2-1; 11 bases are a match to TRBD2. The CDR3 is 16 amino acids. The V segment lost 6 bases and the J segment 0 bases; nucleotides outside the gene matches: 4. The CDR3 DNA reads TGTGCCAGCAGACGGACTAGCGGGCCCTCCTACAATGAGCAGTTCTTC. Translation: CASRRTSGPSYNEQFF.

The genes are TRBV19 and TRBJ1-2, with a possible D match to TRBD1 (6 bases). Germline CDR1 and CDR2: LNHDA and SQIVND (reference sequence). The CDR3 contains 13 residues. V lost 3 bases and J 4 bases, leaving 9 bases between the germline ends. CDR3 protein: CASSITGSYGYTF. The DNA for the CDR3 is TGTGCCAGTAGTATCACAGGGTCCTATGGCTACACCTTC.

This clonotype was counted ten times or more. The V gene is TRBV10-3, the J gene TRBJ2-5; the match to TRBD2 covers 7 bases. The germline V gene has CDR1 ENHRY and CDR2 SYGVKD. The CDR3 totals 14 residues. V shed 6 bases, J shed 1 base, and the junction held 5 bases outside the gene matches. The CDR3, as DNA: TGTGCCATCAGGGGCGGGAGTAGCCAAGAGACCCAGTACTTC. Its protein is CAIRGGSSQETQYF.

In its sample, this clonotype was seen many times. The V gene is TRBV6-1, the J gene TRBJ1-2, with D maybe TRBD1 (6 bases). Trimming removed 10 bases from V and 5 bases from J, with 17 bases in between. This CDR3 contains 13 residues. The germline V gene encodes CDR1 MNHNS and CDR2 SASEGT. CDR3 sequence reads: CATGPGGAYGYTF. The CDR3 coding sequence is TGTGCCACTGGTCCGGGGGGCGCGTATGGCTACACCTTC.

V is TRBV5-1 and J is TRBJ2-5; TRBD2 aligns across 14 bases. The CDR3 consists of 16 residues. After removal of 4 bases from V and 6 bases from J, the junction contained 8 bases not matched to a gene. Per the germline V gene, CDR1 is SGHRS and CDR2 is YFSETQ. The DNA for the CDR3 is TGCGCCAGCAGCACAACTGGGACTAGCGGGAGACAGACCCAGTACTTC. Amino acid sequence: CASSTTGTSGRQTQYF.